This passage covers 8 T cell receptor beta chains from one sample sequenced in a study of blood T cell repertoires in COVID-19. TCRdb keeps only in-frame clones here, not all; method: immunoSEQ multiplex PCR. The sample shows approximately 260,000 clones, 84% of them seen only once. Sample: peripheral blood. These receptors were obtained from a human donor in a cohort sampled during active COVID-19.

J is TRBJ1-5 and V is TRBV5-8; maybe TRBD1 (6 bases). The CDR3 spans 15 residues. Germline V lookup: CDR1 SGHTS, CDR2 YDEGEE. Trimming took 4 bases from V and 4 from J, leaving 15 bases between them. CDR3 bases: TGTGCCAGCAGCACCAGGGCAGGGGTTAATCAGCCCCAGCATTTT. Protein product: CASSTRAGVNQPQHF.

This rearrangement joins TRBV2 to TRBJ2-3; tentative D call: TRBD2 (7 bases). Germline CDR1 is SNHLY and CDR2 is FYNNEI. V was cut by 9 bases and J by 6 bases, with 19 bases left in between. The CDR3 length is 14 residues. The CDR3 spells CASDSGTTGDTQYF. The DNA of the CDR3 is TGTGCCAGTGACAGCGGGACAACCGGGGATACGCAGTATTTT. Drawing the rest from reference TRBV2 and TRBJ2-3, the complete variable domain is EPEVTQTPSHQVTQMGQEVILRCVPISNHLYFYWYRQILGQKVEFLVSFYNNEISEKSEIFDDQFSVERPDGSNFTLKIRSTKLEDSAMYFCASDSGTTGDTQYFGPGTRLTVL.

CDR3 sequence reads: CASSPGSSGVGEQFF. CDR3 DNA: TGCGCCAGCAGCCCCGGTTCATCAGGGGTGGGTGAGCAGTTCTTC. The chain joins TRBV5-1 to TRBJ2-1; maybe TRBD1 (6 bases). The CDR3 consists of 15 residues. V was pared by 4 bases and J by 9 bases, with 20 bases between. Germline CDR1 is SGHRS and CDR2 is YFSETQ.

The chain is built from TRBV7-9 and TRBJ2-5, with TRBD2 matching over 9 bases. This CDR3 has 17 residues. Germline V lookup: CDR1 SEHNR, CDR2 FQNEAQ (reference sequence). Trimming at V came to 3 bases and at J to 7 bases, leaving 15 bases not matched to a gene. CDR3: CASSFRRGGFNQGTQYF. The CDR3 region has the DNA TGTGCCAGCAGCTTTCGGCGGGGGGGCTTTAACCAGGGGACCCAGTACTTC.

Concerning this clone itself: At one end, the junction sequence differs from germline, possibly due to a read error. CDR3 sequence reads: CASSVGLAGTSSYEQYF. The CDR3 region has the DNA TGTGCCAGCAGTGTAGGACTAGCGGGAACGAGCTCCTACGAGCAGTACTTC. V gene TRBV9 combines with J gene TRBJ2-7, with 12 positions matching TRBD2. CDR1 and CDR2 from the germline V gene are SGDLS and YYNGEE. The CDR3 loop spans 17 amino acids.

The chain links TRBV7-3 to TRBJ1-1; 8 positions match TRBD1. The CDR3 has 14 residues. Germline V CDR1 and CDR2: SGHTA, FQGTGA. V lost 4 bases, J lost 4 bases, and 5 bases stayed unmatched. Written as DNA, the CDR3 is TGTGCCAGCAGCTCTGACAGGGGCTTCACTGAAGCTTTCTTT. Translated, it gives CASSSDRGFTEAFF.

J is TRBJ2-1 and V is TRBV19; 8 bases are a match to TRBD2. Germline loops: CDR1 LNHDA, CDR2 SQIVND (reference sequence). Trimming cost V 7 bases and J 4 bases; bases outside gene matches: 9. The CDR3 spans 15 residues. CDR3 residues: CASTPAGALYNEQFF. CDR3 in DNA: TGTGCCAGTACCCCAGCGGGAGCTTTATACAATGAGCAGTTCTTC. Based on the CDR3 plus reference TRBV19 and TRBJ2-1, the full variable domain is DGGITQSPKYLFRKEGQNVTLSCEQNLNHDAMYWYRQDPGQGLRLIYYSQIVNDFQKGDIAEGYSVSREKKESFPLTVTSAQKNPTAFYLCASTPAGALYNEQFFGPGTRLTVL.

V is TRBV25-1 and J is TRBJ1-6, with 11 bases identical to TRBD1. The germline V gene encodes CDR1 MGHDK and CDR2 SYGVNS. CDR3 length: 16 residues. V lost 3 bases and J lost 6; bases outside the gene matches: 4. DNA of the CDR3: TGTGCCAGCAGTGACCCGGACAGGGGGCTTAATTCACCCCTCCACTTT. Its protein product is CASSDPDRGLNSPLHF.